The T cell receptor beta chain described here comes from a study of T cell responses to AZD1222 COVID-19 vaccine. About the research overall: The study pooled second doses at about 4 or about 12 weeks. Points from the study as a whole: Clonal diversity was possibly underestimated, and the donors were mostly white British, with more females. The breadth and depth of Spike-specific TCRs increased once two AZD1222 doses had been given.

The CDR3 extends over 15 amino acids. Deletions cut 0 bases from V and 5 bases from J, with 16 bases between. Germline assignment: CDR1 GTSNPN and CDR2 SVGIG (reference sequence). Some clones are missing from TCRdb's copy, which holds only in-frame ones; the method was immunoSEQ multiplex PCR. Here the sample spans 90,000 to 150,000 clones, approximately 91% being singletons. As for this clone: The antigen is undetermined.

This chain uses TRBV30 with TRBJ1-2; possible D gene TRBD1, 5 bases. This sample comprised peripheral blood, obtained on day 0 of AZD1222 vaccination. This receptor was obtained from an adult in good health. Here the CDR3 reads CAWSVGGRGRYGYTF. In nucleotides, the CDR3 is TGTGCCTGGAGTGTCGGAGGGAGGGGAAGATATGGCTACACCTTC.